This is a list of T cell receptor beta chains from one sample in a study of vaccination and CD4 T cells after COVID-19. These receptors' antigens are unknown. Via MiXCR, TCRdb re-called the PCR reads, giving one row per CDR3 protein. The sample includes about 19,000 distinct CDR3 sequences, 38% of them seen just once. The sequencing input was cultured CD4+ T cells from blood. The receptors were gathered from a human donor with COVID-19. The CDR3 runs from the conserved cysteine through the conserved F or W. Fields, in order: J gene, clone size, V gene, D gene, CDR3 protein, CDR3 DNA. D genes are given only for firm matches. Size is stated for part of the rows, as once, few or many counts, or as a class when the clone is expanded.

j_gene: TRBJ1-3
abundance: once
v_gene: TRBV9
d_gene: .
CDR3aa: CASSDSAGNTIYF
CDR3nt: TGTGCCAGCAGCGATAGCGCTGGAAACACCATATATTTT

j_gene: TRBJ1-2
abundance: .
v_gene: TRBV24-1
d_gene: TRBD1
CDR3aa: CATSGIGQGAGGYTF
CDR3nt: TGTGCCACCAGCGGCATTGGGCAGGGGGCCGGCGGCTACACCTTC

j_gene: TRBJ2-5
abundance: .
v_gene: TRBV7-2
d_gene: .
CDR3aa: CASSLGGVYQETQYF
CDR3nt: TGTGCCAGCAGCTTAGGTGGGGTGTACCAAGAGACCCAGTACTTC

j_gene: TRBJ1-1
abundance: .
v_gene: TRBV7-2
d_gene: .
CDR3aa: CASSPRLNTEAFF
CDR3nt: TGTGCCAGCAGCCCGAGATTGAACACTGAAGCTTTCTTT

j_gene: TRBJ2-2
abundance: .
v_gene: TRBV5-6
d_gene: .
CDR3aa: CASSPYVGASNTGELFF
CDR3nt: TGTGCCAGCAGCCCGTACGTTGGGGCCTCGAACACCGGGGAGCTGTTTTTT

j_gene: TRBJ1-4
abundance: .
v_gene: TRBV19
d_gene: .
CDR3aa: CASSILLFGQSGEKLFF
CDR3nt: TGTGCCAGTAGTATCCTGCTGTTCGGACAGTCAGGTGAAAAACTGTTTTTT

j_gene: TRBJ2-7
abundance: .
v_gene: TRBV15
d_gene: .
CDR3aa: CATSRESLGEQYF
CDR3nt: TGTGCCACCAGCAGAGAGTCGCTTGGGGAGCAGTACTTC

j_gene: TRBJ1-2
abundance: .
v_gene: TRBV5-3
d_gene: .
CDR3aa: CASSSLTGGNYGYTF
CDR3nt: TGTGCCAGCAGCTCATTGACGGGGGGGAACTATGGCTACACCTTC

j_gene: TRBJ2-1
abundance: .
v_gene: TRBV20-1
d_gene: .
CDR3aa: CSQPGRRFGTSEQFF
CDR3nt: TGCAGCCAGCCAGGACGCCGATTTGGGACCTCTGAGCAGTTCTTC

j_gene: TRBJ1-2
abundance: few
v_gene: TRBV28
d_gene: .
CDR3aa: CASSLGLGVYGYTF
CDR3nt: TGTGCCAGCAGTTTGGGACTGGGAGTCTATGGCTACACCTTC